The 22 T cell receptor beta chains reported below all come from one sample, sequenced in a study of T-cell memory formation after mild COVID-19. TCRdb re-called the 5' RACE reads with MiXCR, one entry per CDR3 protein. This sample carries 300,000 to 400,000 distinct CDR3 sequences, approximately 13% of them seen once, and the ten largest clones take about 20%. The sample taken for sequencing was PBMCs or a T cell subset sorted from them (not recorded which). These receptors all stem from a young man who had mild COVID-19 (a few samples of this study predate the infection). Cell type and time point are not known.

The genes are TRBV18 and TRBJ2-5, with TRBD1 identical over 10 bases. V was clipped by 3 bases and J by 5 bases; unmatched bases: 18. The CDR3 consists of 19 residues. From germline, CDR1 is KGHSH and CDR2 LQKENI. The CDR3 coding sequence is TGTGCCAGCTCACCCACTCAAGGGACAGGGGACAGGAGCATCGAGACCCAGTACTTC. It is translated as CASSPTQGTGDRSIETQYF.

CDR3 sequence (DNA): TGTGCCAGCAGTATTTCGACTAGCGGGGAGGATACGCAGTATTTT. This sequence encodes CASSISTSGEDTQYF. This chain uses TRBV28 with TRBJ2-3; 11 nucleotides line up with TRBD2. Per the germline V gene, CDR1 is MDHEN and CDR2 is SYDVKM. The V gene end was trimmed by 5 bases and the J gene end by 6 bases; junction bases not matched to a gene: 7. The CDR3 totals 15 residues.

Only a few counts were recorded for this clonotype. V usage is TRBV15 and J usage is TRBJ2-3, with 8 bases that match TRBD1. The ends lost 5 bases at V and 5 bases at J; junction bases unmatched: 9. This CDR3 spans 15 amino acids. Germline CDR1 LNHNV, CDR2 YYDKDF (reference sequence). In DNA, the CDR3 is TGTGCCACCAGCGGACCAGGGGGCGCGGGAGATACGCAGTATTTT. This translates into CATSGPGGAGDTQYF.

This clonotype was seen at least ten times. V usage is TRBV4-3 and J usage is TRBJ1-4, with TRBD1 as a possible D gene (6 bases). From germline, CDR1 is LGHNA and CDR2 YSLEER. The CDR3 extends over 15 amino acids. Trimming removed 4 bases at V and 4 bases at J, with 13 bases between. The CDR3 nucleotides are TGCGCCAGCAGCCGCACTGGGGGCGATAATGAAAAACTGTTTTTT. Its translation is CASSRTGGDNEKLFF.

This clonotype was counted ten times or more. The genes are TRBV12-3 or TRBV12-4 and TRBJ1-5; 12 bases match TRBD1. The CDR3 has 16 residues. J was trimmed by 6 bases and V by 6 bases; bases with no gene match: 9. CDR3 protein: CASSPTGTGGGQPQHF. The DNA for the CDR3 is TGTGCCAGCAGCCCCACCGGGACAGGGGGCGGTCAGCCCCAGCATTTT.

This clonotype was counted a few times. The chain employs TRBV9 and TRBJ2-3; D unresolved. V lost 0 bases to trimming and J lost 1 base, with 9 bases between them. The CDR3 has 15 amino acids. CDR1 is SGDLS and CDR2 is YYNGEE in the germline V gene. For the CDR3, the DNA is TGTGCCAGCAGCGTAGGAAGGTTCGGCACAGATACGCAGTATTTT. This sequence encodes CASSVGRFGTDTQYF.

This clonotype has more than one count but fewer than ten. The chain is built from TRBV6-5 and TRBJ2-4; no reliable D call. There are 13 residues in the CDR3. The V end was cut by 5 bases, the J end by 0 bases, with 5 bases between. Per germline, CDR1 MNHEY and CDR2 SVGAGI. CDR3 amino acids: CASSPAAKNIQYF. CDR3 in DNA: TGTGCCAGCAGTCCCGCAGCCAAAAACATTCAGTACTTC.

This clonotype was seen many times. The genes are TRBV5-1 and TRBJ2-2, with 8 bases identical to TRBD1. V shed 5 bases and J 4 bases; nucleotides not matched to a gene: 7. The CDR3 has 15 residues. The germline V gene has CDR1 SGHRS and CDR2 YFSETQ. As DNA, the CDR3 is TGCGCCAGCAGTACCAGGGGGCAGACCACCGGGGAGCTGTTTTTT. Its translation: CASSTRGQTTGELFF.

V is TRBV6-2 or TRBV6-3 and J is TRBJ2-3; the D is unclear. Germline assignment: CDR1 MNHEY and CDR2 SVGEGT. The CDR3 is 11 amino acids. The germline V and J ends were trimmed by 6 bases and 8 bases, with 9 bases remaining between them. The CDR3 DNA reads as TGTGCCAGCAGAGCCGGTGGTACGCAGTATTTT. It codes for CASRAGGTQYF.

This clonotype has only a few counts. This sequence joins TRBV3-1 and TRBJ2-7, with 8 nucleotides matching TRBD1. V was clipped by 3 bases and J by 3 bases; unmatched bases: 4. Germline-derived CDR1 and CDR2 are LGHDT and YNNKEL (reference sequence). The CDR3 is 14 amino acids. Here the CDR3 DNA reads TGTGCCAGCAGCCAGGGTACAGGGGGCTACGAGCAGTACGTC. Protein: CASSQGTGGYEQYV.

The V gene is TRBV6-5, the J gene TRBJ1-1; D is uncertain. V lost 2 bases and J lost 2, with 9 bases in between. The CDR3 loop spans 14 amino acids. CDR1 MNHEY and CDR2 SVGAGI come from the germline V gene. The CDR3 sequence is CASSYVPNNTEAFF. CDR3 bases: TGTGCCAGCAGTTACGTTCCCAATAACACTGAAGCTTTCTTT.

The chain joins TRBV2 to TRBJ1-1; weak D call: TRBD1 (6 bases). Trimming cost V 6 bases and J 4 bases, with 9 bases left between them. The CDR3 is 12 residues long. Germline assignment: CDR1 SNHLY and CDR2 FYNNEI. CDR3 bases: TGTGCCAGCAGACGGGACATCACTGAAGCTTTCTTT. It encodes CASRRDITEAFF. The full variable domain, rest sourced from reference TRBV2 and TRBJ1-1, is EPEVTQTPSHQVTQMGQEVILRCVPISNHLYFYWYRQILGQKVEFLVSFYNNEISEKSEIFDDQFSVERPDGSNFTLKIRSTKLEDSAMYFCASRRDITEAFFGQGTRLTVV.

This clonotype turned up a few times. This rearrangement joins TRBV7-2 to TRBJ1-6, with 9 bases fitting TRBD1. The CDR3 consists of 17 residues. Per germline, CDR1 SGHTA and CDR2 FQGNSA. V trimming: 1 base; J trimming: 4 bases; junction bases outside the gene matches: 5. The CDR3: CASSLGDRGFYNSPLHF. The CDR3 region has the DNA TGTGCCAGCAGCTTAGGAGACAGGGGGTTTTATAATTCACCCCTCCACTTT.

This clonotype was detected ten times or more. This chain connects TRBV7-2 to TRBJ2-7; maybe TRBD1 (6 bases). The CDR3 is 15 amino acids. V shed 1 base and J shed 2 bases, with 12 bases lying between them. Looked up from germline, CDR1 is SGHTA and CDR2 is FQGNSA. The CDR3 sequence is CASSLGPGHTYEQYF. CDR3 in DNA: TGTGCCAGCAGCTTAGGACCGGGACACACCTACGAGCAGTACTTC.

The V call is TRBV4-3, the J call TRBJ2-3, with a tentative D call TRBD2 (5 bases). Germline loops: CDR1 LGHNA, CDR2 YSLEER. The CDR3 extends over 16 amino acids. Between the trimmed V and J ends, which lost 4 bases and 1 base, there was a span of 15 bases. The CDR3 loop reads CASSLTLRRGTDTQYF. DNA of the CDR3: TGCGCCAGCAGCCTCACGCTGAGGCGGGGCACAGATACGCAGTATTTT.

This rearrangement joins TRBV12-3 or TRBV12-4 to TRBJ2-7, with D maybe TRBD2 (5 bases). The V end lost 3 bases, the J end lost 3 bases, and 6 bases lay between the germline ends. This CDR3 is built from 12 residues. This CDR3 reads CASSFRGYEQYV. The CDR3 DNA reads as TGTGCCAGCAGTTTCCGGGGCTACGAGCAGTACGTC.

Comment on this clonotype: This could be a read error, since a much larger clone is one nucleotide away. The CDR3 DNA reads as TGCAGCGTTGGTGCCAGCTCCGATTCACACCTCCACTTT. The encoded protein is CSVGASSDSHLHF. The chain combines TRBV29-1 with TRBJ1-6; D is uncertain. The CDR3 consists of 13 residues. The germline gives CDR1 SQVTM, CDR2 ANQGSEA.

The V and J genes are TRBV18 and TRBJ2-1; D is unresolved. Germline assignment: CDR1 KGHSH and CDR2 LQKENI. The germline V and J ends were trimmed by 2 bases and 0 bases, with 11 bases remaining between them. The CDR3 is 16 amino acids. This chain's CDR3 is CASSPILRSSYNEQFF. The CDR3 bases are TGTGCCAGCTCACCAATTCTACGGAGCTCCTACAATGAGCAGTTCTTC. The entire variable domain, with the rest obtained from reference TRBV18 and TRBJ2-1, is as follows: NAGVMQNPRHLVRRRGQEARLRCSPMKGHSHVYWYRQLPEEGLKFMVYLQKENIIDESGMPKERFSAEFPKEGPSILRIQQVVRGDSAAYFCASSPILRSSYNEQFFGPGTRLTVL.

This rearrangement joins TRBV20-1 to TRBJ2-5, with 10 bases lining up with TRBD2. After removal of 6 bases from V and 5 bases from J, the junction contained 12 bases not matched to a gene. The germline V gene encodes CDR1 DFQATT and CDR2 SNEGSKA (reference sequence). CDR3 length: 15 residues. The CDR3 here is CSASDQLAGWETQYF. The CDR3 nucleotides are TGCAGTGCCTCCGACCAACTAGCGGGGTGGGAGACCCAGTACTTC.

The chain has TRBV27 and TRBJ2-7; 7 bases agree with TRBD1. This CDR3 has 16 amino acids. J lost 3 bases, V lost 4 bases, and 12 bases had no gene match. CDR1 and CDR2 from the germline V gene are MNHEY and SMNVEV (reference sequence). The CDR3 loop reads CASSSGPGTASYEQYF. The CDR3 DNA reads TGTGCCAGCAGTTCTGGTCCCGGGACAGCCAGCTACGAGCAGTACTTC.

This clonotype occurred a few times. The chain carries TRBV7-2 and TRBJ2-3, with D possibly being TRBD1 or TRBD2 (5 bases each). The germline V gene has CDR1 SGHTA and CDR2 FQGNSA. The CDR3 covers 14 residues. V shed 5 bases and J shed 0 bases, with 9 bases lying between them. As DNA, the CDR3 is TGTGCCAGCAGCCCAGAGGGGAGCACAGATACGCAGTATTTT. Translation: CASSPEGSTDTQYF.

The chain is built from TRBV2 and TRBJ2-1, with D tentatively TRBD1 (5 bases). The CDR3 contains 12 residues. Trimming removed 8 bases from V and 7 bases from J, with 12 bases in between. Germline V gene data show CDR1 as SNHLY and CDR2 as FYNNEI. This chain's CDR3 is CASGRGPNEQFF. In nucleotides, the CDR3 is TGTGCCAGCGGAAGGGGTCCGAATGAGCAGTTCTTC.